Listed here are 30 T cell receptor beta chains from one sample, sequenced in a study of T-cell reconstitution after alpha-beta-depleted transplantation in children. A library of TCRbeta sequences, prepared with unique molecular identifiers, was generated. TCRdb used MiXCR to reprocess the PCR reads, holding one entry per CDR3 protein. This sample has more than 15,000 distinct CDR3 sequences, with around 5% found just once. The source material was PBMCs, sampled before TCRalphabeta/CD19-depleted stem cell transplant. Receptors were obtained from a boy aged 5-17 years with acute lymphoblastic leukemia, due to receive a stem cell transplant.

This clonotype is labeled as medium-sized. The chain uses TRBV15 and TRBJ1-5, with 10 nucleotides matching TRBD1. This CDR3 is built from 15 residues. Germline V gene data show CDR1 as LNHNV and CDR2 as YYDKDF (reference sequence). The ends lost 3 bases at V and 6 bases at J; junction bases unmatched: 5. In DNA form, the CDR3 reads TGTGCCACCAGCAGGGGGGACAGGGGAGGTCAGCCCCAGCATTTT. It is translated as CATSRGDRGGQPQHF.

Notes on this clonotype: One end of the junction does not line up with germline, which may come from a read error. V is TRBV20-1 and J is TRBJ2-7, with TRBD1 matching over 7 bases. The germline gives CDR1 DFQATT, CDR2 SNEGSKA (reference sequence). The CDR3 has 20 amino acids. The CDR3 DNA is TGCTGTGCTAGGAGCCCTACTCCGGGACAGCCAAGTATTAGCTCCTACGAGCAGTACTTC. Encoded protein: CCARSPTPGQPSISSYEQYF.

The table lists this clonotype with many counts. The V gene is TRBV29-1, the J gene TRBJ1-4; D unresolved. Trimming removed 4 bases from V and 11 bases from J, with 14 bases in between. Germline lookup yields CDR1 SQVTM and CDR2 ANQGSEA. This CDR3 is built from 12 residues. The CDR3 spells CSVGRADSKLFF. CDR3 DNA sequence: TGCAGCGTTGGTAGAGCTGATTCCAAACTGTTTTTT. The whole variable domain, remainder taken from reference TRBV29-1 and TRBJ1-4, is SAVISQKPSRDICQRGTSLTIQCQVDSQVTMMFWYRQQPGQSLTLIATANQGSEATYESGFVIDKFPISRPNLTFSTLTVSNMSPEDSSIYLCSVGRADSKLFFGSGTQLSVL.

This chain uses TRBV6-5 with TRBJ2-5, with 8 bases lining up with TRBD2. Trimming removed 5 bases from V and 5 bases from J; junction bases left unmatched: 13. Germline V gene sequence: CDR1 MNHEY, CDR2 SVGAGI. This CDR3 has 16 amino acids. Here the CDR3 DNA reads TGTGCCAGCAGTAACGGGAGGGGCGGGGGGCTGGAGACCCAGTACTTC. Translation gives CASSNGRGGGLETQYF.

Many counts were recorded for this clonotype. The rearrangement joins TRBV7-6 to TRBJ1-6; D is uncertain. The CDR3 consists of 15 residues. Germline assignment: CDR1 SGHVS and CDR2 FNYEAQ. Trimming removed 5 bases at V and 0 bases at J, with 8 bases between. CDR3 bases: TGTGCCAGCAGCGTAACGAGCTCCTATAATTCACCCCTCCACTTT. Translating gives CASSVTSSYNSPLHF.

This clonotype appeared many times. The chain has TRBV27 and TRBJ2-2, with a tentative D call TRBD1 (5 bases). CDR1 MNHEY and CDR2 SMNVEV come from the germline V gene (reference sequence). This CDR3 contains 14 residues. Trimming left V 2 bases short and J 2 bases short, with 6 bases between. CDR3 protein: CASSLDSNTGELFF. The CDR3 DNA is TGTGCCAGCAGTTTAGACAGTAACACCGGGGAGCTGTTTTTT.

This clonotype was detected many times. V and J are TRBV29-1 and TRBJ2-1, with a weak D call TRBD1 (6 bases). Per germline, CDR1 SQVTM and CDR2 ANQGSEA. V dropped 4 bases and J dropped 12 bases, with 10 bases sitting between them. The CDR3 spans 10 residues. Written as DNA, the CDR3 is TGCAGCGTTGTACAGGGATGGCAGTTCTTC. Translation gives CSVVQGWQFF.

This clonotype came up many times. The chain recombines TRBV27 with TRBJ2-1, with unresolved D. Germline CDR1 MNHEY, CDR2 SMNVEV (reference sequence). The CDR3 sequence is 14 residues long. Trimming shortened V by 3 bases and J by 0 bases, and 6 bases separated the two germline ends. CDR3: CASSFQYSYNEQFF. The CDR3 nucleotides are TGTGCCAGCAGTTTTCAATACTCCTACAATGAGCAGTTCTTC.

This clonotype came up many times. V is TRBV7-9 and J is TRBJ2-1, with TRBD2 as a possible D gene (6 bases). V was shortened by 1 base and J by 2 bases, with 15 bases between the two germline ends. The CDR3 runs to 17 residues. CDR1 and CDR2 from the germline V gene are SEHNR and FQNEAQ (reference sequence). This chain's CDR3 is CASSLVLAIPTYNEQFF. CDR3 bases: TGTGCCAGCAGCTTAGTTCTAGCGATCCCAACCTACAATGAGCAGTTCTTC. Looking up the rest from reference TRBV7-9 and TRBJ2-1 gives the full variable domain: DTGVSQNPRHKITKRGQNVTFRCDPISEHNRLYWYRQTLGQGPEFLTYFQNEAQLEKSRLLSDRFSAERPKGSFSTLEIQRTEQGDSAMYLCASSLVLAIPTYNEQFFGPGTRLTVL.

This clonotype was found many times. This sequence joins TRBV19 and TRBJ2-1; D perhaps matches TRBD1 (6 bases). The germline V gene has CDR1 LNHDA and CDR2 SQIVND (reference sequence). With 2 bases removed from V and 7 bases from J, the gap between germline ends came to 9 bases. This CDR3 has 13 amino acids. The DNA for the CDR3 is TGTGCCAGTAGTATAAACAGGGTGAATGAGCAGTTCTTC. Protein sequence: CASSINRVNEQFF.

This rearrangement joins TRBV6-2 or TRBV6-3 to TRBJ1-5, with unresolved D. The CDR3 loop spans 16 amino acids. Germline lookup yields CDR1 MNHEY and CDR2 SVGEGT. Trimming took 4 bases from V and 0 from J, leaving 13 bases between them. In DNA form, the CDR3 reads TGTGCCAGCAGTTCGGGAATTGGGTATAGCAATCAGCCCCAGCATTTT. Its translation: CASSSGIGYSNQPQHF.

As DNA, the CDR3 is TGTGCCAGCAGTTTAGTTGACAATGAGCAGTTCTTC. This codes for CASSLVDNEQFF. The chain uses TRBV12-3 or TRBV12-4 and TRBJ2-1, with D hard to call. CDR3 length: 12 residues. The ends were cut back, 1 base at V and 5 bases at J, with 3 bases in the middle.

At least ten counts were recorded for this clonotype. V is TRBV19 and J is TRBJ1-5, with no clear D. The ends were cut back, 5 bases at V and 9 bases at J, with 17 bases in the middle. This CDR3 is built from 14 residues. Germline-derived CDR1 and CDR2 are LNHDA and SQIVND (reference sequence). This CDR3 is CASSADIPVMPQHF. DNA of the CDR3: TGTGCCAGTAGTGCCGACATCCCGGTAATGCCCCAGCATTTT.

This clonotype was seen at least ten times. This sequence joins TRBV2 and TRBJ2-1; 7 bases align to TRBD2. V dropped 3 bases and J dropped 0; count of bases not matched to a gene: 8. The V gene's germline CDR1 is SNHLY and CDR2 FYNNEI. CDR3 length equals 17 residues. The DNA for the CDR3 is TGTGCCAGCAGTGAGTTGCTAGCGGTGAGCTCCTACAATGAGCAGTTCTTC. It codes for CASSELLAVSSYNEQFF.

This clonotype was detected many times. The rearrangement links TRBV6-2 or TRBV6-3 to TRBJ2-5; unclear D gene. Germline V gene sequence: CDR1 MNHEY, CDR2 SVGEGT. The CDR3 has 12 amino acids. V was cut by 2 bases and J by 7 bases, with 8 bases left in between. Here the CDR3 reads CASSYAYMTQYF. CDR3 nucleotide sequence: TGTGCCAGCAGTTACGCCTACATGACCCAGTACTTC.

The sample holds many counts of this clonotype. V and J are TRBV11-2 and TRBJ2-7, with 8 nucleotides matching TRBD1. The CDR3 is 14 residues long. Germline V gene lookup returns CDR1 SGHAT and CDR2 FQNNGV. With 4 bases clipped from V and 5 bases from J, the junction kept 7 bases outside the gene matches. CDR3 region: CASSSWEQGDEQYF. CDR3 DNA: TGTGCCAGCAGCTCTTGGGAACAGGGGGACGAGCAGTACTTC.

This clonotype has at least ten counts. The chain links TRBV7-8 to TRBJ2-7, with a tentative D call TRBD2 (7 bases). V lost 5 bases and J lost 2, with 19 bases in between. CDR1 is SGHVS, CDR2 FQNEAQ, per germline. CDR3 size: 16 residues. CDR3 sequence (DNA): TGTGCCAGCAGCCTCGCTTGGAGGGGGGGTACCTACGAGCAGTACTTC. Its translation is CASSLAWRGGTYEQYF.

This clonotype was recorded many times. The rearrangement uses TRBV20-1 and TRBJ2-7, with 9 bases aligning to TRBD1. This CDR3 region has 14 residues. Unmatched junction bases numbered 6, after V lost 4 bases and J lost 2 bases. Germline lookup yields CDR1 DFQATT and CDR2 SNEGSKA (reference sequence). The CDR3 spells CSAIGTGSPYEQYF. The CDR3 coding sequence is TGCAGTGCTATAGGGACAGGGAGTCCCTACGAGCAGTACTTC.

Judged by abundance, this clonotype is medium-sized. The chain combines TRBV11-2 with TRBJ2-1; no definite D call. The CDR3 runs 16 residues. The germline gives CDR1 SGHAT, CDR2 FQNNGV. Trimming left V 1 base short and J 8 bases short, with 18 bases between. CDR3 in amino acids: CASSLVSSRVNDEQFF. The CDR3 nucleotides are TGTGCCAGCAGCTTAGTGTCTAGTAGGGTAAATGATGAGCAGTTCTTC.

The table lists this clonotype with many counts. The chain employs TRBV3-1 and TRBJ1-2; 7 bases line up with TRBD1. V was pared by 5 bases and J by 6 bases, with 12 bases of the junction left unmatched. Germline V gives CDR1 LGHDT, CDR2 YNNKEL (reference sequence). This CDR3 spans 15 amino acids. The CDR3 spells CASSGRQGQVDGYTF. As DNA, the CDR3 is TGTGCCAGCAGCGGACGACAGGGCCAAGTTGATGGCTACACCTTC.

The V and J genes are TRBV5-6 and TRBJ2-6; D gene unclear. V lost 5 bases, J lost 0 bases, and 6 bases lay in between. Germline V gene data show CDR1 as SGHDT and CDR2 as YYEEEE. The CDR3 is 14 residues long. The CDR3 bases are TGTGCCAGCAGACATATCTCTGGGGCCAACGTCCTGACTTTC. The encoded protein is CASRHISGANVLTF. Complete variable domain (other parts from reference TRBV5-6 and TRBJ2-6): DAGVTQSPTHLIKTRGQQVTLRCSPKSGHDTVSWYQQALGQGPQFIFQYYEEEERQRGNFPDRFSGHQFPNYSSELNVNALLLGDSALYLCASRHISGANVLTFGAGSRLTVL.

Many counts were recorded for this clonotype. The rearrangement links TRBV28 to TRBJ2-1, with 11 bases aligning to TRBD2. V lost 5 bases and J lost 8; bases outside the gene matches: 20. Germline V gives CDR1 MDHEN, CDR2 SYDVKM. The CDR3 totals 19 residues. CDR3: CASSPLGSLLAGVDYEQFF. The DNA of the CDR3 is TGTGCCAGCAGTCCTCTCGGCTCCCTACTAGCGGGAGTAGACTATGAGCAGTTCTTC. Looking up the rest from reference TRBV28 and TRBJ2-1 gives the full variable domain: DVKVTQSSRYLVKRTGEKVFLECVQDMDHENMFWYRQDPGLGLRLIYFSYDVKMKEKGDIPEGYSVSREKKERFSLILESASTNQTSMYLCASSPLGSLLAGVDYEQFFGPGTRLTVL.

This clonotype has ten or more counts. The CDR3 region is CASSQDGAGQPQHF. As DNA, the CDR3 is TGTGCCAGCAGCCAAGATGGGGCTGGTCAGCCCCAGCATTTT. The gene calls are TRBV3-1 and TRBJ1-5, with D perhaps TRBD1 (5 bases). Trimming pared 0 bases from V and 6 bases from J, leaving 9 bases between. The germline gives CDR1 LGHDT, CDR2 YNNKEL (reference sequence). CDR3 length equals 14 residues.

There are many counts of this clonotype. This rearrangement joins TRBV12-3 or TRBV12-4 to TRBJ1-1; D gene ambiguous. The V and J ends lost 6 bases and 5 bases respectively, with 7 bases between them. The CDR3 length is 11 residues. CDR3 DNA: TGTGCCAGCAGCCTGGGGACTGAAGCTTTCTTT. It encodes CASSLGTEAFF.

In this sample, this clonotype turned up many times. The chain carries TRBV2 and TRBJ2-7, with 9 bases that match TRBD1. Germline CDR1 SNHLY, CDR2 FYNNEI. CDR3 size: 14 residues. J gave up 0 bases and V 9 bases, and 6 bases lay outside the gene matches. CDR3 sequence reads: CARTGQGGSYEQYF. As DNA, the CDR3 is TGTGCCAGAACGGGACAGGGAGGCTCCTACGAGCAGTACTTC.

This clonotype was seen ten or more times. The chain links TRBV29-1 to TRBJ1-2; no clear D. The V gene lost 6 bases and the J gene lost 8 bases, with 22 bases spanning the gap. Germline V gives CDR1 SQVTM, CDR2 ANQGSEA. CDR3 length: 14 residues. CDR3 sequence (DNA): TGCAGCGTCTTCGCCCAGATAGGATGGGGAGGCTACACCTTC. Translated, it gives CSVFAQIGWGGYTF.

There are many counts of this clonotype. This chain connects TRBV5-6 to TRBJ2-5; the match to TRBD1 covers 7 bases. The CDR3 covers 13 residues. Per germline, CDR1 SGHDT and CDR2 YYEEEE. With V trimmed by 2 bases and J by 5 bases, 3 bases remained unmatched. In nucleotides, the CDR3 is TGTGCCAGCAGCTTAGGGGGCTTGGAGACCCAGTACTTC. Translation: CASSLGGLETQYF.

This clonotype was detected ten times or more. This sequence joins TRBV20-1 and TRBJ2-7; TRBD1 is a possible D gene (6 bases). The length of the CDR3 is 16 residues. Deletions cut 0 bases from V and 4 bases from J, with 19 bases between. Germline V gene data show CDR1 as DFQATT and CDR2 as SNEGSKA (reference sequence). The CDR3 DNA follows: TGCAGTGCTAGAGAGGCAGGGGCCGCATCTACGTACGAGCAGTACTTC. Translation: CSAREAGAASTYEQYF.

In its sample, this clonotype is medium-sized. This rearrangement joins TRBV10-3 to TRBJ2-7; D is undetermined. The CDR3 runs to 12 residues. CDR1 and CDR2 from the germline V gene are ENHRY and SYGVKD. V dropped 3 bases and J dropped 7 bases, with 10 bases sitting between them. The DNA for the CDR3 is TGTGCCATCAGTGATTTCGAAGGGGAGCAGTACTTC. Translation: CAISDFEGEQYF.

This clonotype was counted many times. This chain joins TRBV4-3 and TRBJ2-1, with TRBD2 matching over 9 bases. The J segment lost 3 bases and the V segment lost 4 bases, leaving 4 bases of the junction unmatched. The germline gives CDR1 LGHNA, CDR2 YSLEER. The CDR3 length is 15 residues. CDR3 nucleotide sequence: TGCGCCAGCAGCCCCGGAGCGGGGGGCTACAATGAGCAGTTCTTC. This gives the protein CASSPGAGGYNEQFF.